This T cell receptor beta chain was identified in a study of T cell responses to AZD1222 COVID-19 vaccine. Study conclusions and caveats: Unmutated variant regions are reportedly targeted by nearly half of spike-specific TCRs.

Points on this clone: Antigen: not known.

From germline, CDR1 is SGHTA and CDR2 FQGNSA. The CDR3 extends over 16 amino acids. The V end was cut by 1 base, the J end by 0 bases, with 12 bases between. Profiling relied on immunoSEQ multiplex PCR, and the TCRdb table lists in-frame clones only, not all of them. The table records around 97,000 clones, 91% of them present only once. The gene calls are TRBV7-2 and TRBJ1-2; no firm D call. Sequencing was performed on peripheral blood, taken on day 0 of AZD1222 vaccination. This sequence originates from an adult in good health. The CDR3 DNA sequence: TGTGCCAGCAGCTTAGTCTCGGGGAAGTCTAACTATGGCTACACCTTC. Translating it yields CASSLVSGKSNYGYTF.